Listed here are 25 T cell receptor beta chains from one sample, sequenced in a study of blood T cell repertoires in COVID-19. Sequencing was performed with immunoSEQ multiplex PCR; in TCRdb, only in-frame clones are kept and a portion is missing. Of about 150,000 clones in the sample, around 84% were seen once. The sample consisted of PBMCs or T cells enriched from blood (not recorded which). These receptors were obtained from a man between 45 and 60 years old who had recovered from COVID-19.

The chain combines TRBV6-2 or TRBV6-3 with TRBJ2-1; the D gene is possibly TRBD2 (6 bases). Trimming shortened V by 2 bases and J by 4 bases, and 12 bases separated the two germline ends. The CDR3 totals 15 residues. From germline, CDR1 is MNHEY and CDR2 SVGEGT. The CDR3 DNA reads TGTGCCAGCAGTTACATTGGAGGGATATACAATGAGCAGTTCTTC. It encodes CASSYIGGIYNEQFF.

This clone showed up just a few times. This CDR3 is CATSDFGGTGENEQFF. The CDR3 DNA follows: TGTGCCACCAGTGATTTCGGTGGGACAGGGGAAAATGAGCAGTTCTTC. This sequence joins TRBV24-1 and TRBJ2-1, with 10 bases aligning to TRBD1. The trim removed 1 base at V and 7 bases at J, leaving 6 bases unmatched. The CDR3 has 16 residues. CDR1 and CDR2 from the germline V gene are KGHDR and SFDVKD.

V gene TRBV5-1 combines with J gene TRBJ2-6, with D possibly matching TRBD1 (6 bases). Trimming stripped 1 base from V and 6 bases from J, with 11 bases between. From germline, CDR1 is SGHRS and CDR2 YFSETQ. The length of the CDR3 is 15 residues. The CDR3 coding sequence is TGCGCCAGCAGCTTGATAGGGGGAGCGGCCAACGTCCTGACTTTC. This gives the protein CASSLIGGAANVLTF.

The rearrangement joins TRBV7-9 to TRBJ1-4; 9 nucleotides agree with TRBD1. V lost 3 bases, J lost 7 bases, and 6 bases stayed unmatched. The V gene's germline CDR1 is SEHNR and CDR2 FQNEAQ (reference sequence). This CDR3 has 15 residues. Written as DNA, the CDR3 is TGTGCCAGCAGCTTCGACAGGGGGAGAGGTGAAAAACTGTTTTTT. Protein product: CASSFDRGRGEKLFF.

The table lists this clone with a count of one. The chain combines TRBV7-6 with TRBJ2-7; TRBD1 matches at 9 bases. The CDR3 consists of 15 residues. Unmatched junction bases numbered 11, after V lost 6 bases and J lost 5 bases. Germline CDR1 reads SGHVS; CDR2 reads FNYEAQ. The CDR3 DNA reads TGTGCCAGCAGTCAATATCCGGGACAGGGAAACGAGCAGTACTTC. Translation gives CASSQYPGQGNEQYF.

The V call is TRBV27, the J call TRBJ1-2; D may be TRBD1 (6 bases). Germline V gene sequence: CDR1 MNHEY, CDR2 SMNVEV (reference sequence). The CDR3 is made up of 13 amino acids. Trimming cost V 6 bases and J 6 bases, with 14 bases left between them. The CDR3 reads CASSLLQGHGYTF. The CDR3, as DNA: TGTGCCAGCAGCCTGCTTCAGGGGCATGGCTACACCTTC.

This clone appeared once. The rearrangement joins TRBV13 to TRBJ2-3; D unresolved. The CDR3 spans 15 residues. CDR1 is PRHDT and CDR2 is FYEKMQ in the germline V gene (reference sequence). V shed 3 bases and J shed 0 bases, with 10 bases lying between them. The CDR3 region has the DNA TGTGCCAGCAGCTTTCAACTCACTAGCACAGATACGCAGTATTTT. Translation gives CASSFQLTSTDTQYF.

CDR3 loop: CASSWDTTSYEQYF. CDR3 bases: TGTGCCAGCAGCTGGGACACGACCTCCTACGAGCAGTACTTC. The gene calls are TRBV7-9 and TRBJ2-7; tentative D call: TRBD1 (6 bases). This CDR3 region has 14 residues. Germline V gene data show CDR1 as SEHNR and CDR2 as FQNEAQ (reference sequence). Between the trimmed V and J ends, which lost 4 bases and 0 bases, there was a span of 10 bases.

The J gene is TRBJ2-1, the V gene TRBV7-6, with 9 bases aligning to TRBD2. With V trimmed by 0 bases and J by 4 bases, 7 bases remained unmatched. This CDR3 is built from 17 residues. The germline V gene encodes CDR1 SGHVS and CDR2 FNYEAQ. The CDR3 region has the DNA TGTGCCAGCAGCTTAGCGGGGCTAGCGGGGCGATACAATGAGCAGTTCTTC. It specifies CASSLAGLAGRYNEQFF.

This chain links TRBV30 with TRBJ1-5; unclear D gene. CDR1 and CDR2 (germline): GTSNPN, SVGIG (reference sequence). This CDR3 is built from 13 residues. V was trimmed by 2 bases and J by 0 bases, leaving 5 bases between them. Written as DNA, the CDR3 is TGTGCCTGGAGTCCCGGTAGCAATCAGCCCCAGCATTTT. Protein: CAWSPGSNQPQHF.

The CDR3 DNA follows: TGTGCCAGCAGCCAGGGACAGGCTGACTACGAGCAGTACTTC. Translated, it gives CASSQGQADYEQYF. The chain employs TRBV5-6 and TRBJ2-7; 8 positions match TRBD1. CDR1 and CDR2 (germline): SGHDT, YYEEEE. There are 14 residues in the CDR3. Trimming cost V 4 bases and J 3 bases; bases outside gene matches: 6. Based on the CDR3 plus reference TRBV5-6 and TRBJ2-7, the full variable domain is DAGVTQSPTHLIKTRGQQVTLRCSPKSGHDTVSWYQQALGQGPQFIFQYYEEEERQRGNFPDRFSGHQFPNYSSELNVNALLLGDSALYLCASSQGQADYEQYFGPGTRLTVT.

This clone was observed a few times. J is TRBJ1-2 and V is TRBV5-5; D remains unclear. The V end was cut by 1 base, the J end by 6 bases, with 13 bases between. The CDR3 totals 14 residues. Germline values: CDR1 SGHKS, CDR2 YYEKEE (reference sequence). The DNA of the CDR3 is TGTGCCAGCAGCTTGACCCGATCGGTTAATGGCTACACCTTC. Translated: CASSLTRSVNGYTF.

The chain combines TRBV2 with TRBJ1-3; the match to TRBD1 covers 7 bases. The CDR3 has 14 residues. From germline, CDR1 is SNHLY and CDR2 FYNNEI. J gave up 4 bases and V 4 bases, and 4 bases lay outside the gene matches. The DNA for the CDR3 is TGTGCCAGCAGTGCCGGGACAGCCGGAAACACCATATATTTT. This encodes CASSAGTAGNTIYF.

This chain joins TRBV5-1 and TRBJ1-1; tentatively, D is TRBD1 (6 bases). V was clipped by 1 base and J by 3 bases, with 13 bases between them. Germline CDR1 reads SGHRS; CDR2 reads YFSETQ. CDR3 length equals 15 residues. CDR3 DNA: TGCGCCAGCAGCTTGCAGGGCCAGGGGTACACTGAAGCTTTCTTT. Its translation is CASSLQGQGYTEAFF.

This sequence joins TRBV2 and TRBJ1-2, with 8 bases that match TRBD1. The CDR3 loop spans 13 amino acids. V shed 6 bases, J shed 5 bases, and the junction held 5 bases outside the gene matches. CDR1 is SNHLY, CDR2 FYNNEI, per germline. CDR3 DNA: TGTGCCAGCAGGGGACAGGCCACATATGGCTACACCTTC. Translation: CASRGQATYGYTF.

The CDR3 DNA reads as TGCGCCAGCAGCCCGGGACAGGGTAACTGGAACACTGAAGCTTTCTTT. This codes for CASSPGQGNWNTEAFF. This chain uses TRBV5-1 with TRBJ1-1; 9 nucleotides agree with TRBD1. Per germline, CDR1 SGHRS and CDR2 YFSETQ. J lost 1 base, V lost 4 bases, and 8 bases had no gene match. This CDR3 contains 16 residues.

The chain joins TRBV25-1 to TRBJ1-1, with D possibly TRBD1 on 6 matching bases. Trimming stripped 3 bases from V and 5 bases from J, with 10 bases between. In germline, CDR1 is MGHDK, CDR2 SYGVNS. The CDR3 runs to 13 residues. The CDR3 loop is CASSDRGRTEAFF. The CDR3 nucleotides read TGTGCCAGCAGTGACAGGGGAAGGACTGAAGCTTTCTTT.

The V gene is TRBV6-5, the J gene TRBJ2-7; possible D gene TRBD1, 7 bases. CDR1 is MNHEY, CDR2 SVGAGI, per germline. Between the trimmed V and J ends, which lost 0 bases and 4 bases, there was a span of 16 bases. CDR3 size: 16 residues. As DNA, the CDR3 is TGTGCCAGCAGTTACTCGAACAGGGGACTCGGGTACGAGCAGTACTTC. Translating gives CASSYSNRGLGYEQYF.

V is TRBV19 and J is TRBJ1-2; possibly TRBD1 for D (6 bases). Germline V gives CDR1 LNHDA, CDR2 SQIVND (reference sequence). The CDR3 runs 14 residues. Between the trimmed V and J ends, which lost 6 bases and 6 bases, there was a span of 17 bases. CDR3 DNA sequence: TGTGCCAGTAGAAACAGGGTATCGGGGAATGGCTACACCTTC. Residues: CASRNRVSGNGYTF.

The chain couples TRBV25-1 to TRBJ1-6; the match to TRBD1 covers 9 bases. Germline values: CDR1 MGHDK, CDR2 SYGVNS. This CDR3 is 13 amino acids long. After removal of 8 bases from V and 10 bases from J, the junction contained 6 bases not matched to a gene. Here the CDR3 DNA reads TGTGCCAGCTCGGGGACAGGGTCATCACCCCTCCACTTT. It yields the protein CASSGTGSSPLHF.

This clone turned up a few times. The chain has TRBV2 and TRBJ2-5; D remains unclear. Trimming left V 2 bases short and J 5 bases short, with 9 bases between. Germline CDR1 reads SNHLY; CDR2 reads FYNNEI. The CDR3 totals 13 residues. The DNA for the CDR3 is TGTGCCAGCAGTGAACGGTCTACGGAGACCCAGTACTTC. Its protein product is CASSERSTETQYF.

This sequence joins TRBV27 and TRBJ1-5, with 9 nucleotides matching TRBD1. CDR1 is MNHEY, CDR2 SMNVEV, per germline (reference sequence). The CDR3 is 17 amino acids. Trimming took 5 bases from V and 3 from J; bases not matched to a gene: 11. CDR3 sequence (DNA): TGTGCCAGCAGTCCCGCTTGGACAGGGGCTTACAATCAGCCCCAGCATTTT. It translates to CASSPAWTGAYNQPQHF.

This sequence joins TRBV29-1 and TRBJ2-1, with a possible D match to TRBD1 (6 bases). Deletions cut 3 bases from V and 1 base from J, with 13 bases between. The CDR3 runs 15 residues. Germline V gene sequence: CDR1 SQVTM, CDR2 ANQGSEA. CDR3 sequence: CSVESGTSSYNEQFF. Here the CDR3 DNA reads TGCAGCGTTGAGTCCGGGACATCATCCTACAATGAGCAGTTCTTC.

This rearrangement joins TRBV3-1 (or the pseudogene TRBV3-2) to TRBJ1-6; D ambiguous. V gave up 0 bases and J gave up 8 bases, with 5 bases separating them. Germline V gives CDR1 LGHDT, CDR2 YNNKEL (reference sequence). This CDR3 region has 13 residues. The CDR3 sequence is CASSQDPDSPLHF. The CDR3 region has the DNA TGTGCCAGCAGCCAAGATCCGGATTCACCCCTCCACTTT.

The V call is TRBV18, the J call TRBJ2-2; TRBD1 matches at 8 bases. The germline V gene encodes CDR1 KGHSH and CDR2 LQKENI. CDR3 length equals 16 residues. The trim removed 0 bases at V and 3 bases at J, leaving 3 bases unmatched. The CDR3, as DNA: TGTGCCAGCTCACCACCGAACAGGGGGGACACCGGGGAGCTGTTTTTT. Its translation is CASSPPNRGDTGELFF.